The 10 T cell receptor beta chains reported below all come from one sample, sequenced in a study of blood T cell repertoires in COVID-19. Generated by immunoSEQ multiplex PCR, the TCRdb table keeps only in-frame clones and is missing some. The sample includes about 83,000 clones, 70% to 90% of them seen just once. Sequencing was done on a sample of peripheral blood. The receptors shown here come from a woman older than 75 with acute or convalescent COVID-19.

The CDR3 DNA reads as TGTGCCAGCAGCTTAGACAGGGGGCTAAAGACCCAGTACTTC. Protein: CASSLDRGLKTQYF. The V call is TRBV11-2, the J call TRBJ2-5; 8 positions agree with TRBD1. Trimming at V came to 0 bases and at J to 6 bases, leaving 3 bases not matched to a gene. The CDR3 runs 14 residues. CDR1 and CDR2 from the germline V gene are SGHAT and FQNNGV.

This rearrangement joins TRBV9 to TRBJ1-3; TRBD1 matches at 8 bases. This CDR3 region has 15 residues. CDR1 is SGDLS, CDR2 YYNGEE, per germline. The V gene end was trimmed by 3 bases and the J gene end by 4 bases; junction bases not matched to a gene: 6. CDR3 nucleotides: TGTGCCAGCAGCGGTCCGGGACAGGCGGGAAACACCATATATTTT. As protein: CASSGPGQAGNTIYF.

CDR3 in amino acids: CASSSAGGPGVEQYF. CDR3 nucleotide sequence: TGTGCCAGCAGCTCAGCGGGGGGCCCGGGGGTCGAGCAGTACTTC. The chain recombines TRBV3-1 (or the pseudogene TRBV3-2) with TRBJ2-7; 9 bases fit TRBD2. In germline, CDR1 is LGHDT, CDR2 YNNKEL (reference sequence). Unmatched junction bases numbered 11, after V lost 5 bases and J lost 6 bases. The CDR3 contains 15 residues.

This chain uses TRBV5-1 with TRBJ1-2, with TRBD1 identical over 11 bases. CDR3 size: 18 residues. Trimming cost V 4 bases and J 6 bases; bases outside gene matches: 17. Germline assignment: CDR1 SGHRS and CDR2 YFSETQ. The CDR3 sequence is CASSPNPDRGHLTDGYTF. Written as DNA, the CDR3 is TGCGCCAGCAGCCCTAATCCGGACAGGGGGCATCTTACGGATGGCTACACCTTC.

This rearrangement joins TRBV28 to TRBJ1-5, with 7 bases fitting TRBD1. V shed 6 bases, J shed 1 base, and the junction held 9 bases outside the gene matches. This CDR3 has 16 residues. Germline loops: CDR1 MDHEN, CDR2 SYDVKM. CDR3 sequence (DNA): TGTGCCAGCAGGCCTTCGACAGGGTGGAGCAATCAGCCCCAGCATTTT. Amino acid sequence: CASRPSTGWSNQPQHF.

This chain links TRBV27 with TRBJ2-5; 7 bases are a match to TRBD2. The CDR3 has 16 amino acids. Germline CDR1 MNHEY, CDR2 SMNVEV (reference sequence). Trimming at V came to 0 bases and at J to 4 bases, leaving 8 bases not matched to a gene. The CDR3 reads CASSLSLPGGGETQYF. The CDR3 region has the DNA TGTGCCAGCAGTTTATCCCTCCCGGGGGGAGGAGAGACCCAGTACTTC.

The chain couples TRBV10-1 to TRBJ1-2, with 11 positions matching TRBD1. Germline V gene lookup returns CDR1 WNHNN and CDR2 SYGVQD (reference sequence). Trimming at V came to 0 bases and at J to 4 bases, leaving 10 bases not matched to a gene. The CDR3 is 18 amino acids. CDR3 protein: CASSESGDRGNRIYGYTF. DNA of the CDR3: TGCGCCAGCAGTGAGTCAGGGGACAGGGGGAACAGGATCTATGGCTACACCTTC.

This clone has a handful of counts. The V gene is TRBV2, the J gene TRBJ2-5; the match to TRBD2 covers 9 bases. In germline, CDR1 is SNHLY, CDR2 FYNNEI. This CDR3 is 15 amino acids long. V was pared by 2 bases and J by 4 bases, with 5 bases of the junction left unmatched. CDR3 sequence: CASSERLAGRETQYF. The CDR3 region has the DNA TGTGCCAGCAGTGAACGGCTAGCGGGGAGAGAGACCCAGTACTTC.

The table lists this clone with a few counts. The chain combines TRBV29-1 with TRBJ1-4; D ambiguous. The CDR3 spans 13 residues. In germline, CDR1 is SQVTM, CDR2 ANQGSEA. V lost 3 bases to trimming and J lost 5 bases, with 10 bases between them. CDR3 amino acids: CSVERQRNEKLFF. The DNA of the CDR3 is TGCAGCGTTGAGCGGCAGAGGAATGAAAAACTGTTTTTT.

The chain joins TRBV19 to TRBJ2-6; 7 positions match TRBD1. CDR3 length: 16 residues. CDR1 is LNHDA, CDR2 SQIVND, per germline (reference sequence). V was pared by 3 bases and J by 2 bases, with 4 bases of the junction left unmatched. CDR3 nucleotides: TGTGCCAGTAGTATTTGGCAGGGGGCTGGGGCCAACGTCCTGACTTTC. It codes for CASSIWQGAGANVLTF.